This T cell receptor (beta chain) was sequenced for a study of identifying expanded T cells in peripheral blood. The study's findings and limits: Differentially abundant clones: 0.95 to 1.5 between replicates, about 15 at around 14 days, around 19 at four.

Healthy donors had no documented immune events, such as infections, while sampled. Germline-derived CDR1 and CDR2 are SGHTA and FQGNSA. This CDR3 has 15 residues. The junction had 6 bases not matched to a gene; V was cut back by 5 bases and J by 5 bases. Concerning this clone itself: What it binds is unknown.

Here immunoSEQ multiplex PCR was the method, and the copy in TCRdb shows in-frame clones only, minus some. The table lists 75,000 to 95,000 clones, over 75% of them singletons. This clonotype originated in a person aged 18 to 69 in good health. The source material was blood. V gene TRBV7-2 combines with J gene TRBJ2-1, with 10 bases fitting TRBD2. The CDR3 DNA reads as TGTGCCAGCAGCCAGACTAGCGGGCTAAACAATGAGCAGTTCTTC. This sequence encodes CASSQTSGLNNEQFF.